The next 24 T cell receptor beta chains were all read from a single sample in a study of blood T cell repertoires in COVID-19. TCRdb keeps only in-frame clones here, not all; method: immunoSEQ multiplex PCR. This sample has 300,000 to 350,000 clones, with around 85% found just once. Source material: PBMCs or T cells enriched from blood (not recorded which). The receptors originated from a woman in her thirties or forties with acute COVID-19.

The V and J genes are TRBV11-2 and TRBJ2-1, with 13 bases fitting TRBD2. Trimming cost V 5 bases and J 7 bases; bases outside gene matches: 5. From germline, CDR1 is SGHAT and CDR2 FQNNGV. The CDR3 is 15 residues long. The CDR3 loop is CASSGGTSGVNEQFF. DNA for the CDR3: TGTGCCAGCAGCGGCGGGACTAGCGGGGTTAATGAGCAGTTCTTC.

The gene calls are TRBV25-1 and TRBJ1-4; 8 bases are shared with TRBD1. Trimming took 4 bases from V and 7 from J; bases not matched to a gene: 5. Germline CDR1 reads MGHDK; CDR2 reads SYGVNS. This CDR3 has 14 residues. This chain's CDR3 is CASSGDRSSEKLFF. Written as DNA, the CDR3 is TGTGCCAGCAGTGGGGACAGGAGTTCTGAAAAACTGTTTTTT.

The V gene is TRBV28, the J gene TRBJ1-2; D may be TRBD1 (6 bases). The ends were cut back, 4 bases at V and 8 bases at J, with 20 bases in the middle. This CDR3 has 15 amino acids. CDR1 is MDHEN and CDR2 is SYDVKM in the germline V gene. The CDR3 protein is CASSSIGYGGRGYTF. The CDR3 bases are TGTGCCAGCAGTTCCATCGGTTACGGGGGGCGAGGCTACACCTTC.

The genes are TRBV7-5 and TRBJ1-4. TRBV7-5 is termed a pseudogene. There are 16 residues in the CDR3. This CDR3 is CARSLGGPWTNEKLFF. The CDR3 DNA sequence: TGTGCCAGAAGCTTGGGGGGACCTTGGACTAATGAAAAACTGTTTTTT.

This sequence joins TRBV7-9 and TRBJ1-1; no reliable D call. The CDR3 loop spans 15 amino acids. Germline CDR1 SEHNR, CDR2 FQNEAQ (reference sequence). The V end was cut by 2 bases, the J end by 4 bases, with 14 bases between. The CDR3: CASSLWAKVGTEAFF. The CDR3 coding sequence is TGTGCCAGCAGCTTATGGGCCAAGGTCGGCACTGAAGCTTTCTTT. The full variable domain, rest sourced from reference TRBV7-9 and TRBJ1-1, is DTGVSQNPRHKITKRGQNVTFRCDPISEHNRLYWYRQTLGQGPEFLTYFQNEAQLEKSRLLSDRFSAERPKGSFSTLEIQRTEQGDSAMYLCASSLWAKVGTEAFFGQGTRLTVV.

This chain connects TRBV3-1 (or the pseudogene TRBV3-2) to TRBJ2-2; 12 bases are a match to TRBD2. CDR1 is LGHDT and CDR2 is YNNKEL in the germline V gene (reference sequence). The CDR3 is 22 residues long. The V gene end was trimmed by 0 bases and the J gene end by 0 bases; junction bases not matched to a gene: 14. In DNA, the CDR3 is TGTGCCAGCAGCCAAGACGAGAGGGGACCGGGACTAGCGGGTACGAACACCGGGGAGCTGTTTTTT. It encodes CASSQDERGPGLAGTNTGELFF.

The V gene is TRBV19, the J gene TRBJ1-6, with D perhaps matching TRBD1 (6 bases). The V gene lost 7 bases and the J gene lost 1 base, with 17 bases spanning the gap. CDR3 length: 17 amino acids. Germline lookup yields CDR1 LNHDA and CDR2 SQIVND (reference sequence). This chain's CDR3 is CASTITTGLSYNSPLHF. In DNA form, the CDR3 reads TGTGCCAGTACCATAACGACAGGCTTGTCCTATAATTCACCCCTCCACTTT.

The chain is built from TRBV2 and TRBJ1-4, with a tentative D call TRBD1 (5 bases). The germline V gene encodes CDR1 SNHLY and CDR2 FYNNEI. With 4 bases removed from V and 5 bases from J, the gap between germline ends came to 17 bases. The CDR3 contains 16 residues. CDR3 coding DNA: TGTGCCAGCAGTGTAGAAGGGGCTGGGTGGAATGAAAAACTGTTTTTT. Amino acid sequence: CASSVEGAGWNEKLFF.

This chain joins TRBV14 and TRBJ2-5; 12 bases align to TRBD2. CDR3 length: 15 residues. Per the germline V gene, CDR1 is SGHDN and CDR2 is FVKESK. V shed 4 bases, J shed 5 bases, and the junction held 5 bases outside the gene matches. This chain's CDR3 is CASSLLAGGRETQYF. CDR3 nucleotides: TGTGCCAGCAGCCTACTAGCGGGAGGCCGGGAGACCCAGTACTTC. The full variable domain, its missing parts supplied by reference TRBV14 and TRBJ2-5, is EAGVTQFPSHSVIEKGQTVTLRCDPISGHDNLYWYRRVMGKEIKFLLHFVKESKQDESGMPNNRFLAERTGGTYSTLKVQPAELEDSGVYFCASSLLAGGRETQYFGPGTRLLVL.

The V call is TRBV7-6, the J call TRBJ1-2; D not certain. The V end lost 5 bases, the J end lost 2 bases, and 12 bases lay between the germline ends. CDR3 length equals 14 residues. Germline V CDR1 and CDR2: SGHVS, FNYEAQ. In DNA, the CDR3 is TGTGCCAGCAGCGAGATGACAAAGAACTATGGCTACACCTTC. It encodes CASSEMTKNYGYTF. Filled out from reference TRBV7-6 and TRBJ1-2, the complete variable domain reads GAGVSQSPRYKVTKRGQDVALRCDPISGHVSLYWYRQALGQGPEFLTYFNYEAQQDKSGLPNDRFSAERPEGSISTLTIQRTEQRDSAMYRCASSEMTKNYGYTFGSGTRLTVV.

The chain carries TRBV6-6 and TRBJ2-3, with D possibly TRBD2 on 6 matching bases. CDR1 is MNHNY, CDR2 SVGAGI, per germline (reference sequence). The germline V and J ends were trimmed by 4 bases and 5 bases, with 13 bases remaining between them. The CDR3 covers 14 residues. The CDR3 sequence is CASSSTSSGDTQYF. In DNA form, the CDR3 reads TGTGCCAGCAGTTCGACTAGTTCAGGAGATACGCAGTATTTT.

This clone appeared once. V gene TRBV18 combines with J gene TRBJ1-3; 8 bases fit TRBD1. This CDR3 region has 16 residues. CDR1 and CDR2 (germline): KGHSH, LQKENI. The ends lost 4 bases at V and 0 bases at J; junction bases unmatched: 5. The CDR3 region has the DNA TGTGCCAGCTCACTTGGGACAGGCTCCTCTGGAAACACCATATATTTT. Protein sequence: CASSLGTGSSGNTIYF.

V is TRBV7-2 and J is TRBJ1-4; D is unresolved. Deletions cut 2 bases from V and 5 bases from J, with 12 bases between. This CDR3 contains 15 residues. Germline-derived CDR1 and CDR2 are SGHTA and FQGNSA. CDR3 nucleotides: TGTGCCAGCAGCTTATCATCAGGATCGAATGAAAAACTGTTTTTT. Its translation: CASSLSSGSNEKLFF.

CDR3 nucleotides: TGTGCCAGCAGTTCGGGACAGGGGGCTGGGGCCAACGTCCTGACTTTC. Its protein is CASSSGQGAGANVLTF. V gene TRBV6-5 combines with J gene TRBJ2-6; TRBD1 aligns across 11 bases. The CDR3 runs 16 residues. V trimming: 4 bases; J trimming: 2 bases; junction bases outside the gene matches: 1. In germline, CDR1 is MNHEY, CDR2 SVGAGI.

The V call is TRBV9, the J call TRBJ1-2; 7 bases line up with TRBD1. V shed 3 bases, J shed 5 bases, and the junction held 4 bases outside the gene matches. This CDR3 has 13 amino acids. Germline CDR1 and CDR2: SGDLS and YYNGEE. The CDR3 DNA is TGTGCCAGCAGCGCCACAGGGGTTTATGGCTACACCTTC. The encoded protein is CASSATGVYGYTF.

The V gene is TRBV9, the J gene TRBJ1-2; the D is unclear. CDR3 length equals 14 residues. Trimming cost V 0 bases and J 8 bases, with 14 bases left between them. Germline-derived CDR1 and CDR2 are SGDLS and YYNGEE. The CDR3 protein is CASSVDGRDKGYTF. DNA for the CDR3: TGTGCCAGCAGCGTAGACGGGAGGGATAAAGGCTACACCTTC.

The rearrangement uses TRBV6-2 or TRBV6-3 and TRBJ1-2; D gene unclear. The germline CDR1 and CDR2 sequences are MNHEY and SVGEGT. The CDR3 loop spans 12 amino acids. With 1 base removed from V and 6 bases from J, the gap between germline ends came to 6 bases. CDR3 nucleotide sequence: TGTGCCAGCAGTTACTATAGCAATGGCTACACCTTC. Its protein product is CASSYYSNGYTF.

The chain links TRBV5-6 to TRBJ1-6; D gene ambiguous. V was pared by 1 base and J by 8 bases, with 16 bases between. CDR3 length: 16 residues. Germline V gene sequence: CDR1 SGHDT, CDR2 YYEEEE. The CDR3 sequence is CASSLSLAGVDSPLHF. DNA for the CDR3: TGTGCCAGCAGCTTGTCTCTCGCCGGGGTGGATTCACCCCTCCACTTT.

The V call is TRBV27, the J call TRBJ2-2; tentatively, D is TRBD1 (6 bases). This CDR3 is 18 amino acids long. From germline, CDR1 is MNHEY and CDR2 SMNVEV (reference sequence). The germline V and J ends were trimmed by 5 bases and 0 bases, with 19 bases remaining between them. The CDR3 here is CASSVYPGHPTNTGELFF. Written as DNA, the CDR3 is TGTGCCAGCAGTGTCTACCCGGGACACCCAACGAACACCGGGGAGCTGTTTTTT.

This clone was detected many times. The CDR3 bases are TGCGCCAGCAGCCGAATACAGGGGGAGGACTACGAGCAGTACTTC. Translation: CASSRIQGEDYEQYF. The chain uses TRBV4-1 and TRBJ2-7; 8 bases line up with TRBD1. The CDR3 is 15 amino acids. Trimming cost V 4 bases and J 3 bases; bases outside gene matches: 8. Germline CDR1 and CDR2: MGHRA and YSYEKL.

The chain is built from TRBV6-5 and TRBJ1-2; possibly TRBD1 for D (5 bases). CDR3 length equals 15 residues. The ends were cut back, 2 bases at V and 7 bases at J, with 17 bases in the middle. Germline values: CDR1 MNHEY, CDR2 SVGAGI. This chain's CDR3 is CASSYLREGLSGYTF. The CDR3 DNA is TGTGCCAGCAGTTACCTCAGGGAGGGTCTAAGTGGCTACACCTTC.

The genes are TRBV4-2 and TRBJ1-3, with 8 bases fitting TRBD1. V gave up 3 bases and J gave up 1 base; unmatched junction bases: 5. CDR3 size: 16 residues. Germline CDR1 LGHNA, CDR2 YNFKEQ. The CDR3 reads CASSHPGQASGNTIYF. CDR3 bases: TGTGCCAGCAGCCACCCGGGACAGGCTTCTGGAAACACCATATATTTT.

The table lists this clone with a few counts. This chain uses TRBV19 with TRBJ2-7, with 10 bases lining up with TRBD1. Germline V CDR1 and CDR2: LNHDA, SQIVND (reference sequence). CDR3 length: 14 residues. The J segment lost 7 bases and the V segment lost 3 bases, leaving 6 bases of the junction unmatched. The CDR3 spells CASSIDRGHQEQYF. CDR3 sequence (DNA): TGTGCCAGTAGTATCGACAGGGGGCATCAGGAGCAGTACTTC.

The chain links TRBV19 to TRBJ1-6; D is unresolved. From germline, CDR1 is LNHDA and CDR2 SQIVND (reference sequence). CDR3 length: 16 residues. V was cut by 3 bases and J by 6 bases, with 15 bases left in between. This CDR3 is CASSILYGLLNSPLHF. CDR3 nucleotides: TGTGCCAGTAGTATTCTGTATGGACTGCTTAATTCACCCCTCCACTTT.